The 18 T cell receptor beta chains below were found in one sample sequenced in a study of T cell responses to AZD1222 COVID-19 vaccine. Here immunoSEQ multiplex PCR was the method, and the copy in TCRdb shows in-frame clones only, minus some. The table lists 85,000 to 90,000 clones, roughly 89% of them singletons. Sequenced here: peripheral blood, sampled 28 days after the second AZD1222 dose. All receptors derive from an adult who received the AZD1222 COVID-19 vaccine.

V and J are TRBV5-1 and TRBJ2-2; D gene unclear. Germline CDR1 and CDR2: SGHRS and YFSETQ. The CDR3 extends over 14 amino acids. With 2 bases removed from V and 5 bases from J, the gap between germline ends came to 10 bases. The DNA of the CDR3 is TGCGCCAGCAGCTTAGACGGACGGACCGGGGAGCTGTTTTTT. Its translation: CASSLDGRTGELFF.

J is TRBJ1-2 and V is TRBV5-5; D gene unclear. This CDR3 has 14 amino acids. V was cut by 4 bases and J by 3 bases, with 13 bases left in between. Germline CDR1 reads SGHKS; CDR2 reads YYEKEE (reference sequence). CDR3 sequence: CASSPSPVDYGYTF. CDR3 nucleotides: TGTGCCAGCAGCCCCAGCCCTGTAGACTATGGCTACACCTTC. Using reference TRBV5-5 and TRBJ1-2 for the parts outside the CDR3, the full variable domain is DAGVTQSPTHLIKTRGQQVTLRCSPISGHKSVSWYQQVLGQGPQFIFQYYEKEERGRGNFPDRFSARQFPNYSSELNVNALLLGDSALYLCASSPSPVDYGYTFGSGTRLTVV.

The table lists this clone with a count of one. The chain uses TRBV13 and TRBJ1-1, with TRBD1 identical over 7 bases. The CDR3 consists of 15 residues. Germline CDR1 reads PRHDT; CDR2 reads FYEKMQ (reference sequence). V was clipped by 4 bases and J by 1 base; unmatched bases: 6. CDR3 DNA: TGTGCCAGCAGCTCCCGGACAGGAGGGAACACTGAAGCTTTCTTT. Residues: CASSSRTGGNTEAFF. The variable domain in full, with the rest retrieved from reference TRBV13 and TRBJ1-1, is AAGVIQSPRHLIKEKRETATLKCYPIPRHDTVYWYQQGPGQDPQFLISFYEKMQSDKGSIPDRFSAQQFSDYHSELNMSSLELGDSALYFCASSSRTGGNTEAFFGQGTRLTVV.

The chain recombines TRBV30 with TRBJ1-5; possible D gene TRBD1, 5 bases. The CDR3 is made up of 15 amino acids. Germline CDR1 GTSNPN, CDR2 SVGIG (reference sequence). Trimming removed 2 bases from V and 1 base from J, with 12 bases in between. CDR3 sequence: CAWSSGAMSNQPQHF. Written as DNA, the CDR3 is TGTGCCTGGAGTTCCGGGGCCATGAGCAATCAGCCCCAGCATTTT.

The chain uses TRBV2 and TRBJ1-5, with D possibly being TRBD1 (5 bases). The germline V gene has CDR1 SNHLY and CDR2 FYNNEI. The CDR3 loop spans 15 amino acids. V was cut by 6 bases and J by 6 bases, with 18 bases left in between. The CDR3 DNA reads as TGTGCCAGCAGCCCTGGGGGGGTCATCGGTCAGCCCCAGCATTTT. Translating it yields CASSPGGVIGQPQHF.

The chain has TRBV10-3 and TRBJ1-2; possibly TRBD1 for D (6 bases). V was pared by 0 bases and J by 6 bases, with 14 bases between. CDR3 size: 15 residues. Germline V gene data show CDR1 as ENHRY and CDR2 as SYGVKD. The DNA for the CDR3 is TGTGCCATCAGTGAGTCGGGAGGGCAGGGGAATGGCTACACCTTC. Its translation is CAISESGGQGNGYTF.

This clone was recorded only once. The chain combines TRBV3-1 (or the pseudogene TRBV3-2) with TRBJ2-3; 14 bases are shared with TRBD2. The trim removed 4 bases at V and 4 bases at J, leaving 7 bases unmatched. This CDR3 is built from 17 residues. Germline V gives CDR1 LGHDT, CDR2 YNNKEL (reference sequence). CDR3 loop: CASSRGLAGGRADTQYF. In nucleotides, the CDR3 is TGTGCCAGCAGCCGTGGACTAGCGGGGGGAAGGGCAGATACGCAGTATTTT.

The chain has TRBV7-6 and TRBJ1-1; D is uncertain. V was trimmed by 2 bases and J by 5 bases, leaving 18 bases between them. The CDR3 spans 16 residues. CDR1 is SGHVS and CDR2 is FNYEAQ in the germline V gene. The CDR3 coding sequence is TGTGCCAGCAGCTTAAATCCAGGATTAAAGGGAACTGAAGCTTTCTTT. Its protein is CASSLNPGLKGTEAFF.

V and J are TRBV5-1 and TRBJ1-5, with 8 bases identical to TRBD1. CDR3 length: 15 residues. Germline V gives CDR1 SGHRS, CDR2 YFSETQ. V shed 4 bases and J 6 bases; nucleotides not matched to a gene: 9. In DNA form, the CDR3 reads TGCGCCAGCAGCGAAGGGACAGGTTTTACTCAGCCCCAGCATTTT. Residues: CASSEGTGFTQPQHF.

This clone was observed a few times. The chain couples TRBV5-5 to TRBJ2-1, with a tentative D call TRBD1 (5 bases). The CDR3 totals 16 residues. V gave up 4 bases and J gave up 0 bases, with 14 bases separating them. The V gene's germline CDR1 is SGHKS and CDR2 YYEKEE (reference sequence). CDR3 in DNA: TGTGCCAGCAGCCAAATCAGGGCGAGCTCCTACAATGAGCAGTTCTTC. It specifies CASSQIRASSYNEQFF.

The chain uses TRBV18 and TRBJ2-7, with 7 positions matching TRBD1. The V gene's germline CDR1 is KGHSH and CDR2 LQKENI. CDR3 size: 13 residues. The trim removed 4 bases at V and 1 base at J, leaving 1 base unmatched. The CDR3, as DNA: TGTGCCAGCTCACGACAGGGATCCTACGAGCAGTACTTC. Protein product: CASSRQGSYEQYF.

The J gene is TRBJ2-3, the V gene TRBV18; 10 bases fit TRBD2. The CDR3 sequence is 16 residues long. The junction had 7 bases not matched to a gene; V was cut back by 3 bases and J by 4 bases. The germline CDR1 and CDR2 sequences are KGHSH and LQKENI. The CDR3 sequence: CASSPRTSGAADTQYF. CDR3 DNA sequence: TGTGCCAGCTCACCGAGAACTAGCGGGGCGGCAGATACGCAGTATTTT.

The chain combines TRBV12-5 with TRBJ2-2; D may be TRBD1 (6 bases). The V gene's germline CDR1 is LGHNT and CDR2 FRNRAP. The V and J ends lost 3 bases and 3 bases respectively, with 11 bases between them. CDR3 size: 15 residues. As DNA, the CDR3 is TGTGCTAGTGGTTTTGGGGGCCTCTACACCGGGGAGCTGTTTTTT. It encodes CASGFGGLYTGELFF.

This rearrangement joins TRBV9 to TRBJ1-2, with 7 bases fitting TRBD1. The junction had 3 bases not matched to a gene; V was cut back by 4 bases and J by 0 bases. The germline gives CDR1 SGDLS, CDR2 YYNGEE. The CDR3 totals 14 residues. The CDR3 nucleotides read TGTGCCAGCAGCCAGACAGGGACTAACTATGGCTACACCTTC. It encodes CASSQTGTNYGYTF.

The rearrangement links TRBV12-3 or TRBV12-4 to TRBJ1-3; no firm D call. This CDR3 comprises 12 residues. Trimming pared 1 base from V and 4 bases from J, leaving 2 bases between. CDR3 coding DNA: TGTGCCAGCAGTTTAGAAGGAAACACCATATATTTT. Translation: CASSLEGNTIYF.

The gene calls are TRBV6-5 and TRBJ2-3; TRBD1 aligns across 7 bases. This CDR3 has 13 amino acids. Germline-derived CDR1 and CDR2 are MNHEY and SVGAGI. Trimming cost V 6 bases and J 2 bases; bases outside gene matches: 2. The CDR3 loop is CASRGQLTDTQYF. CDR3 in DNA: TGTGCCAGCAGGGGACAGCTCACAGATACGCAGTATTTT.

Only a few counts were recorded for this clone. CDR3 in amino acids: CASSPYRQTSYEQYF. Written as DNA, the CDR3 is TGCGCCAGCAGCCCCTACCGACAGACCTCCTACGAGCAGTACTTC. V is TRBV5-1 and J is TRBJ2-7; D possibly corresponds to TRBD1 (5 bases). Trimming took off 4 bases at V and 0 bases at J, with 14 bases between the two ends. This CDR3 has 15 amino acids. Germline CDR1 reads SGHRS; CDR2 reads YFSETQ.

This chain uses TRBV9 with TRBJ2-6, with D unresolved. There are 15 residues in the CDR3. Germline values: CDR1 SGDLS, CDR2 YYNGEE. V lost 3 bases and J 0 bases, leaving 7 bases between the germline ends. As DNA, the CDR3 is TGTGCCAGCAGCGGGGCACACTCTGGGGCCAACGTCCTGACTTTC. This translates into CASSGAHSGANVLTF.